These 21 T cell receptor beta chains were all obtained from the same sample, sequenced in a study of human T cells and chemical hapten exposure. Described time point: patch test 2, 6 weeks after DPC sensitization. Treatment indicated: therapeutic diphenylcyclopropenone sensitization with weekly scalp DPC. TCRdb reprocessed the RACE reads with MiXCR, giving one entry per CDR3 protein. Among some 150,000 distinct CDR3 sequences, roughly 10% were seen once, and the ten largest hold around 1.4%. Sequences were derived from whole blood, sampled in connection with sensitization to the hapten diphenylcyclopropenone (DPC). These receptors were obtained from a woman aged 50 to 65 with alopecia areata. Some clones in this sample may be carry-over from other donors' samples.

This clonotype has only a few counts. V is TRBV29-1 and J is TRBJ1-1; possible D gene TRBD1, 6 bases. This CDR3 has 12 amino acids. CDR1 is SQVTM, CDR2 ANQGSEA, per germline. The V and J ends lost 6 bases and 4 bases respectively, with 12 bases between them. DNA of the CDR3: TGCAGCGTCGCCACAGGGCGCACTGAAGCTTTCTTT. It yields the protein CSVATGRTEAFF.

This clonotype has ten or more counts. In nucleotides, the CDR3 is TGTGCCAGCAGCCTCGGTGACCGGCCTCAAGAGACCCAGTACTTC. Protein: CASSLGDRPQETQYF. The rearrangement links TRBV11-2 to TRBJ2-5; the D is unclear. Germline V lookup: CDR1 SGHAT, CDR2 FQNNGV. The V end lost 5 bases, the J end lost 2 bases, and 15 bases lay between the germline ends. The CDR3 sequence is 15 residues long.

This clonotype was counted only a few times. The genes are TRBV30 and TRBJ1-4; D remains unclear. This CDR3 has 11 residues. V gave up 4 bases and J gave up 13 bases, with 13 bases separating them. The germline CDR1 and CDR2 sequences are GTSNPN and SVGIG (reference sequence). As DNA, the CDR3 is TGTGCCTGGACCGTTGGAACGGGACTGTTTTTT. Amino acids: CAWTVGTGLFF.

This clonotype was seen more than once but under ten times. The V gene is TRBV14, the J gene TRBJ1-1, with unresolved D. Trimming took off 4 bases at V and 1 base at J, with 4 bases between the two ends. CDR1 and CDR2 from the germline V gene are SGHDN and FVKESK. There are 12 residues in the CDR3. The CDR3 here is CASSRANTEAFF. The CDR3 bases are TGTGCCAGCAGCCGGGCGAACACTGAAGCTTTCTTT. Full variable domain (remainder filled in from reference TRBV14 and TRBJ1-1): EAGVTQFPSHSVIEKGQTVTLRCDPISGHDNLYWYRRVMGKEIKFLLHFVKESKQDESGMPNNRFLAERTGGTYSTLKVQPAELEDSGVYFCASSRANTEAFFGQGTRLTVV.

CDR3 in DNA: TGTGCCAGCAGTTTATCAACTAGCTACGAGCAGTACTTC. Its translation is CASSLSTSYEQYF. The V gene is TRBV27, the J gene TRBJ2-7; tentative D call: TRBD2 (5 bases). This CDR3 contains 13 residues. V lost 0 bases and J lost 3, with 6 bases in between. Germline values: CDR1 MNHEY, CDR2 SMNVEV (reference sequence).

The V call is TRBV3-1, the J call TRBJ1-5; perhaps TRBD1 as D (5 bases). The ends were cut back, 4 bases at V and 1 base at J, with 11 bases in the middle. The CDR3 contains 15 residues. Germline V gene data show CDR1 as LGHDT and CDR2 as YNNKEL (reference sequence). CDR3 bases: TGTGCCAGCAGCCTGGGACGCCCAAGCAATCAGCCCCAGCATTTT. Translated: CASSLGRPSNQPQHF.

The chain is built from TRBV27 and TRBJ2-7, with D uncertain. The CDR3 length is 15 residues. The germline gives CDR1 MNHEY, CDR2 SMNVEV (reference sequence). The ends were cut back, 4 bases at V and 3 bases at J, with 16 bases in the middle. The CDR3, as DNA: TGTGCCAGCAGTTCTGCCCCGGCAGGCTACTACGAGCAGTACTTC. Its translation is CASSSAPAGYYEQYF.

Ten or more counts support this clonotype. The CDR3 region has the DNA TGTGCCAGTAGTTTGGGACGCCTCCAAGAGACCCAGTACTTC. Translation gives CASSLGRLQETQYF. V is TRBV19 and J is TRBJ2-5, with D possibly called TRBD1 or TRBD2 (5 bases each). CDR3 length equals 14 residues. CDR1 and CDR2 from the germline V gene are LNHDA and SQIVND (reference sequence). Trimming took 5 bases from V and 1 from J, leaving 11 bases between them.

This clonotype was detected ten times or more. In DNA, the CDR3 is TGCAGCGTTGGGAGACAGGGCTACGAGCAGTACTTC. This encodes CSVGRQGYEQYF. This chain connects TRBV29-1 to TRBJ2-7; 7 bases match TRBD1. CDR1 and CDR2 (germline): SQVTM, ANQGSEA. The CDR3 spans 12 residues. J gave up 3 bases and V 4 bases, and 3 bases lay outside the gene matches.

The J gene is TRBJ1-6, the V gene TRBV30; D uncertain. Per germline, CDR1 GTSNPN and CDR2 SVGIG (reference sequence). V lost 4 bases, J lost 5 bases, and 3 bases lay in between. The CDR3 spans 11 residues. CDR3 coding DNA: TGTGCCTGGACCGATAATTCACCCCTCCACTTT. Translating it yields CAWTDNSPLHF.

V and J are TRBV6-5 and TRBJ1-1; the D is unclear. Trimming shortened V by 1 base and J by 7 bases, and 13 bases separated the two germline ends. Germline loops: CDR1 MNHEY, CDR2 SVGAGI. The CDR3 has 14 residues. In nucleotides, the CDR3 is TGTGCCAGCAGTTACTTCATGGGTTTAGGTGAAGCTTTCTTT. Its translation: CASSYFMGLGEAFF.

V and J are TRBV9 and TRBJ2-7; D gene unclear. The CDR3 is 13 amino acids. Germline V lookup: CDR1 SGDLS, CDR2 YYNGEE. Trimming took 7 bases from V and 3 from J, leaving 14 bases between them. CDR3 residues: CASARSSGYEQYF. The CDR3 DNA sequence: TGTGCCAGCGCTAGATCTTCGGGCTACGAGCAGTACTTC.

At least ten counts were recorded for this clonotype. The rearrangement links TRBV5-4 to TRBJ2-2; D perhaps matches TRBD1 (6 bases). Germline values: CDR1 SGHNT, CDR2 YYREEE (reference sequence). This CDR3 has 13 residues. V lost 8 bases and J 5 bases, leaving 13 bases between the germline ends. The CDR3 DNA sequence: TGTGCCAGAGCTACAGGGTGGACCGGGGAGCTGTTTTTT. This codes for CARATGWTGELFF.

This sequence joins TRBV21-1 and TRBJ2-7. TRBV21-1 is tagged as a pseudogene. This CDR3 contains 16 residues. The CDR3 here is CASSKVIGQRTYEQYF. CDR3 coding DNA: TGTGCCAGCAGCAAAGTTATAGGCCAGAGAACCTACGAGCAGTACTTC.

This clonotype was observed a few times. V is TRBV12-3 or TRBV12-4 and J is TRBJ1-3, with D uncertain. Trimming left V 3 bases short and J 0 bases short, with 12 bases between. The CDR3 has 16 amino acids. The CDR3 DNA reads TGTGCCAGCAGTTTCTCGGCGGACGACTCTGGAAACACCATATATTTT. Translating gives CASSFSADDSGNTIYF.

This clonotype was seen many times. The chain couples TRBV3-1 to TRBJ2-7, with unresolved D. The CDR3 length is 11 residues. The germline V gene has CDR1 LGHDT and CDR2 YNNKEL (reference sequence). V was shortened by 1 base and J by 7 bases, with 5 bases between the two germline ends. The CDR3 is CASSQAGEQYF. The CDR3 DNA follows: TGTGCCAGCAGCCAAGCGGGTGAGCAGTACTTC.

This clonotype was recorded many times. V usage is TRBV3-1 and J usage is TRBJ2-5, with D perhaps matching TRBD2 (6 bases). V shed 0 bases and J shed 7 bases, with 15 bases lying between them. Germline values: CDR1 LGHDT, CDR2 YNNKEL (reference sequence). The CDR3 has 15 residues. CDR3 in amino acids: CASSQEEGRGSTQYF. The CDR3 DNA reads TGTGCCAGCAGCCAAGAGGAGGGACGGGGATCGACCCAGTACTTC.

CDR3 residues: CAWTSYNEQFF. Written as DNA, the CDR3 is TGTGCCTGGACGAGCTACAATGAGCAGTTCTTC. J is TRBJ2-1 and V is TRBV30; no firm D call. Germline V gene data show CDR1 as GTSNPN and CDR2 as SVGIG (reference sequence). Trimming took 4 bases from V and 3 from J, leaving 4 bases between them. The CDR3 sequence is 11 residues long.

This clonotype was seen at least ten times. The chain couples TRBV5-1 to TRBJ1-1, with a tentative D call TRBD1 (5 bases). V gave up 4 bases and J gave up 6 bases, with 13 bases separating them. CDR3 size: 13 residues. Germline V gene data show CDR1 as SGHRS and CDR2 as YFSETQ. In DNA, the CDR3 is TGCGCCAGCAGCACCAGGGATCTGGCTGAAGCTTTCTTT. Translation: CASSTRDLAEAFF.

Many counts were recorded for this clonotype. This chain connects TRBV2 to TRBJ1-5; TRBD1 matches 11 bases. The trim removed 4 bases at V and 6 bases at J, leaving 2 bases unmatched. This CDR3 contains 14 residues. Germline V gene sequence: CDR1 SNHLY, CDR2 FYNNEI. CDR3 in DNA: TGTGCCAGCAGTGCTGGGACAGGGGGTCAGCCCCAGCATTTT. Translation: CASSAGTGGQPQHF.

The J gene is TRBJ1-1, the V gene TRBV29-1, with no clear D. Trimming removed 7 bases from V and 0 bases from J, with 3 bases in between. Looked up from germline, CDR1 is SQVTM and CDR2 is ANQGSEA. The CDR3 totals 10 residues. CDR3 coding DNA: TGCAGCGCCATGAACACTGAAGCTTTCTTT. Translated, it gives CSAMNTEAFF.